This is a list of T cell receptor beta chains from one sample in a study of blood T cells in healthy people across ages. TCRdb fed the 5' RACE reads into MiXCR, producing one record per CDR3 protein. Found here are hundreds of thousands of distinct CDR3 sequences, around 45% of them singletons; the top ten hold around a third. Material: blood. The receptors were sampled from a woman aged 55-69 years in good health. Both conserved end residues are trimmed from each CDR3.

j_call v_call cdr3_aa
TRBJ2-5 TRBV15 ATSIYRGYQETQY
TRBJ2-5 TRBV7-2 ASSSRRPETQY
TRBJ1-2 TRBV5-1 ASSLAIGGSRGYT
TRBJ1-1 TRBV27 ASRQKGYGGNTEAF
TRBJ1-1 TRBV25-1 ASSLEGTGKAF
TRBJ1-1 TRBV7-3 ASSFSMNTGAF
TRBJ2-7 TRBV28 ASSSLAGVHEQY
TRBJ2-7 TRBV7-9 ASSSWPDEQY
TRBJ2-5 TRBV6-5 ASSYQGRSQETQY
TRBJ1-2 TRBV5-8 ASSLGAGGLFYGYT
TRBJ1-1 TRBV6-1 ASRPNAEIKAF
TRBJ2-5 TRBV7-3 ASSPAGRETQY
TRBJ2-4 TRBV20-1 SARLALQETRY
TRBJ1-2 TRBV29-1 SVGYGYT
TRBJ2-4 TRBV20-1 SARGLVPAREQY
TRBJ2-1 TRBV10-3 AISALMGGLYNEQF
. TRBV29-1 SGQPGQGSYNEQY
TRBJ2-1 TRBV12-3/TRBV12-4 ASTLGYSPEHNEQF
TRBJ1-2 TRBV27 ASSEQGIYGYT
TRBJ2-7 TRBV4-3 ASSQGMAYEQY
TRBJ2-2 TRBV5-1 ASSPLAGANTGELF
TRBJ2-7 TRBV2 ASSEQGRPPYEQY
TRBJ2-3 TRBV11-2 ASSLRGAILITDTQY
TRBJ2-3 TRBV20-1 SAPRSGEDTQY
TRBJ2-3 TRBV7-9 ASSLQGLAGQTDTQY
TRBJ2-1 TRBV6-6 ASGLGLAYYNEQF
TRBJ2-5 TRBV25-1 ASSEIGGSETQY
. TRBV28 ASTPGGGGGTREQF
TRBJ1-6 TRBV4-3 ASSQGHNDSPLH
TRBJ2-7 TRBV7-8 ASSLVPKRELYYEQY
TRBJ1-6 TRBV28 ASSRTTGPPH
TRBJ2-3 TRBV3-1 ASSQGSATSGRDTQY
TRBJ2-1 TRBV4-2 ASSQREGLTYNEQF
TRBJ2-1 TRBV15 ATSRDPGTGNEQF
TRBJ2-5 TRBV5-1 ASSLQGTLQETQY
TRBJ2-5 TRBV4-3 ASSQDEGPGQFRRTQETQY
TRBJ2-7 TRBV5-1 ASSPAERTYEQY
TRBJ2-3 TRBV2 ASSEDRGTDTQY